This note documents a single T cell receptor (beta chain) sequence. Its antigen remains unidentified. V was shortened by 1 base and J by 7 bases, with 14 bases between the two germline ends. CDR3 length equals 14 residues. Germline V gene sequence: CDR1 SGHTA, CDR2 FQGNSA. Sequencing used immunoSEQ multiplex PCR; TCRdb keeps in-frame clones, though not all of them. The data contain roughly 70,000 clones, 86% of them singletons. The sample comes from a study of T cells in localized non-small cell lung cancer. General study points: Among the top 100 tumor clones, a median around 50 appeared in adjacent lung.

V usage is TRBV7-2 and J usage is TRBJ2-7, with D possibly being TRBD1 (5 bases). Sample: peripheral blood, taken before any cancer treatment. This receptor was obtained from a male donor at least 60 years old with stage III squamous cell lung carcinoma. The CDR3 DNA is TGTGCCAGCAGCTTAGACAGGTTTGACTCAGAGCAGTACTTC. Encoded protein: CASSLDRFDSEQYF.